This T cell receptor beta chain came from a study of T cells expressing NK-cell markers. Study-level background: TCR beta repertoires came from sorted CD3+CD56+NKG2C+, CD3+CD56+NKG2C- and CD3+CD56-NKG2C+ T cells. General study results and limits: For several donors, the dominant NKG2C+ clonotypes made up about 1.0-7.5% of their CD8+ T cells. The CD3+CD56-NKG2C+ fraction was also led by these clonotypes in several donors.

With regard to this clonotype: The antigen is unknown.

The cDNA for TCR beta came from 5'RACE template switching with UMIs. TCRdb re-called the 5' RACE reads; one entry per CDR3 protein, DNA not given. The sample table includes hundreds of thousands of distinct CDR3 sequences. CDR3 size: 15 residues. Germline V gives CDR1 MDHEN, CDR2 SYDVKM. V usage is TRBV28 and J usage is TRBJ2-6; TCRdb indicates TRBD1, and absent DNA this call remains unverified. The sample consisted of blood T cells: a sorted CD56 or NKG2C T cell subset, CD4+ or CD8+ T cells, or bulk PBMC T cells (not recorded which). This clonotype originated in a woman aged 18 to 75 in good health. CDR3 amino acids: CASTTGGAGANVLTF.